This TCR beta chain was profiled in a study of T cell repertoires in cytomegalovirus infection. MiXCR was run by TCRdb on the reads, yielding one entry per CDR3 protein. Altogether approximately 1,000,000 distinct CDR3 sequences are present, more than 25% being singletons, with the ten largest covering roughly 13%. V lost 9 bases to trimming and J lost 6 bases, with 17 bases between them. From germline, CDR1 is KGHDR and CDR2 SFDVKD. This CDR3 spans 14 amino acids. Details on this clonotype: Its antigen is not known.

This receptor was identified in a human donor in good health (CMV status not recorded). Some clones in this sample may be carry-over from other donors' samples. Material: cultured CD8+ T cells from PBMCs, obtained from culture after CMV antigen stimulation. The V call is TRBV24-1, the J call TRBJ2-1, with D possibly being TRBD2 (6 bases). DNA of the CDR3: TGTGCCACCGCGGGACGCCCAAACCTCAATGAGCAGTTCTTC. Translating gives CATAGRPNLNEQFF.